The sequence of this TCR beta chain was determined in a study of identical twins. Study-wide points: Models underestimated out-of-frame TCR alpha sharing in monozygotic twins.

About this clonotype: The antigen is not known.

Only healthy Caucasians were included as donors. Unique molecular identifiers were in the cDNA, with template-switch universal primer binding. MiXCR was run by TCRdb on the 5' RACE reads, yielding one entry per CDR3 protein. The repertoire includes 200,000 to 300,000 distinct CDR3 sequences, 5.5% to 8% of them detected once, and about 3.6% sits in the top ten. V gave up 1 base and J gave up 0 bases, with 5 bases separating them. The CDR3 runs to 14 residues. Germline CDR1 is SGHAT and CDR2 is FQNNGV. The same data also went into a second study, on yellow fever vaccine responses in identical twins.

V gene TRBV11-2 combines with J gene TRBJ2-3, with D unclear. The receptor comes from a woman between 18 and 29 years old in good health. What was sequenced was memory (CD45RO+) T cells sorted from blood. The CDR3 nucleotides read TGTGCCAGCAGCTTAGGCCCAAGCACAGATACGCAGTATTTT. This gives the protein CASSLGPSTDTQYF.